The 16 T cell receptor beta chains below all came from one sample that was sequenced in a study of cytomegalovirus exposure and HLA in healthy donors. 13 Jbeta primers and 60 Vbeta primers were used for the PCR. Data came from immunoSEQ multiplex PCR; TCRdb stores just in-frame clones and leaves some out. The sample yields around 160,000 clones, around 80% seen once. The sequencing input was PBMCs. The receptors come from a male donor in good health and CMV-seronegative.

The chain links TRBV7-9 to TRBJ2-1; TRBD2 matches 9 bases. After removal of 1 base from V and 4 bases from J, the junction contained 2 bases not matched to a gene. This CDR3 spans 15 amino acids. Germline V gene sequence: CDR1 SEHNR, CDR2 FQNEAQ (reference sequence). The CDR3 DNA follows: TGTGCCAGCAGCTTAGGAGCGGGGGGTTACAATGAGCAGTTCTTC. It yields the protein CASSLGAGGYNEQFF. The full variable domain, in which reference TRBV7-9 and TRBJ2-1 provide the parts outside the CDR3, is DTGVSQNPRHKITKRGQNVTFRCDPISEHNRLYWYRQTLGQGPEFLTYFQNEAQLEKSRLLSDRFSAERPKGSFSTLEIQRTEQGDSAMYLCASSLGAGGYNEQFFGPGTRLTVL.

This clone has just a few counts. DNA for the CDR3: TGTGCCACCAGCAGAGATCGCGGGGGGCCCTACGAGCAGTACTTC. As protein: CATSRDRGGPYEQYF. The rearrangement links TRBV15 to TRBJ2-7; 8 nucleotides match TRBD2. V lost 0 bases to trimming and J lost 2 bases; unmatched junction nucleotides: 3. Germline CDR1 and CDR2: LNHNV and YYDKDF (reference sequence). The CDR3 runs 15 residues.

The V gene is TRBV5-1, the J gene TRBJ2-5, with 13 bases matching TRBD2. Germline V gives CDR1 SGHRS, CDR2 YFSETQ. The CDR3 extends over 16 amino acids. V shed 4 bases and J 1 base; nucleotides not matched to a gene: 4. CDR3 loop: CASSVRLAGGQETQYF. The CDR3 region has the DNA TGCGCCAGCAGCGTCCGACTAGCGGGAGGCCAAGAGACCCAGTACTTC.

The rearrangement joins TRBV2 to TRBJ2-7, with 7 nucleotides matching TRBD1. V was clipped by 8 bases and J by 1 base; unmatched bases: 5. The CDR3 totals 13 residues. Looked up from germline, CDR1 is SNHLY and CDR2 is FYNNEI. The CDR3, as DNA: TGTGCCAGCCGGGGACAGAAGTCCTACGAGCAGTACTTC. It translates to CASRGQKSYEQYF.

The chain carries TRBV2 and TRBJ2-3, with 7 bases fitting TRBD2. CDR3 size: 15 residues. The ends lost 6 bases at V and 2 bases at J; junction bases unmatched: 8. Germline values: CDR1 SNHLY, CDR2 FYNNEI. The CDR3 spells CASRLRDYPTDTQYF. CDR3 coding DNA: TGTGCCAGCAGACTTCGGGACTACCCCACAGATACGCAGTATTTT.

The sample holds one count of this clone. V is TRBV4-3 and J is TRBJ1-3, with no clear D. V lost 3 bases and J lost 0, with 12 bases in between. CDR1 and CDR2 (germline): LGHNA, YSLEER. This CDR3 is built from 16 residues. The CDR3 region has the DNA TGCGCCAGCAGCCAGCATACCGGGGACTCTGGAAACACCATATATTTT. Its translation: CASSQHTGDSGNTIYF.

V gene TRBV5-1 combines with J gene TRBJ1-2; D remains ambiguous. Between the trimmed V and J ends, which lost 5 bases and 3 bases, there was a span of 11 bases. Germline CDR1 reads SGHRS; CDR2 reads YFSETQ. The CDR3 is made up of 13 amino acids. CDR3 sequence (DNA): TGCGCCAGCAGGGAGAGGGAACACTATGGCTACACCTTC. Its protein is CASREREHYGYTF.

The V and J genes are TRBV5-8 and TRBJ2-1, with TRBD2 identical over 9 bases. The CDR3 is 16 residues long. The J segment lost 5 bases and the V segment lost 4 bases, leaving 10 bases of the junction unmatched. In germline, CDR1 is SGHTS, CDR2 YDEGEE. Here the CDR3 DNA reads TGTGCCAGCAGCACGGGGAGCGGGAGGCACAACAATGAGCAGTTCTTC. Encoded protein: CASSTGSGRHNNEQFF.

The chain uses TRBV7-2 and TRBJ1-4; TRBD1 matches at 8 bases. V was clipped by 1 base and J by 8 bases; unmatched bases: 6. This CDR3 is built from 15 residues. In germline, CDR1 is SGHTA, CDR2 FQGNSA. The CDR3 DNA reads as TGTGCCAGCAGCTTAGTAGCCAGGGGGCCCGAAAAACTGTTTTTT. It yields the protein CASSLVARGPEKLFF.

This clone was recorded once. The J gene is TRBJ1-4, the V gene TRBV28; maybe TRBD1 (6 bases). The CDR3 covers 14 residues. From germline, CDR1 is MDHEN and CDR2 SYDVKM. V was trimmed by 6 bases and J by 6 bases, leaving 14 bases between them. The DNA of the CDR3 is TGTGCCAGCAGGCAACAGGGAGTGGATGAAAAACTGTTTTTT. This sequence encodes CASRQQGVDEKLFF.

The CDR3 region has the DNA TGTGCCAGCAGCTTAGTCGGACTAGCGGGAGATACGCAGTATTTT. Translation gives CASSLVGLAGDTQYF. V gene TRBV7-9 combines with J gene TRBJ2-3; 11 bases line up with TRBD2. The V gene end was trimmed by 1 base and the J gene end by 5 bases; junction bases not matched to a gene: 2. In germline, CDR1 is SEHNR, CDR2 FQNEAQ (reference sequence). The CDR3 consists of 15 residues.

The V and J genes are TRBV5-8 and TRBJ2-6; possible D gene TRBD2, 6 bases. Trimming cost V 0 bases and J 4 bases, with 14 bases left between them. The CDR3 runs 17 residues. CDR1 and CDR2 from the germline V gene are SGHTS and YDEGEE. In nucleotides, the CDR3 is TGTGCCAGCAGCTTGGGATCTGGGACTGACGGGGCCAACGTCCTGACTTTC. This translates into CASSLGSGTDGANVLTF.

The rearrangement uses TRBV6-1 and TRBJ2-4, with 12 nucleotides matching TRBD1. The germline V gene has CDR1 MNHNS and CDR2 SASEGT. CDR3 size: 13 residues. V was clipped by 8 bases and J by 7 bases; unmatched bases: 3. CDR3 protein: CASRDRGPNIQYF. Written as DNA, the CDR3 is TGTGCCAGCCGGGACAGGGGGCCCAACATTCAGTACTTC.

The chain links TRBV2 to TRBJ1-1; D possibly corresponds to TRBD1 (6 bases). The germline V gene encodes CDR1 SNHLY and CDR2 FYNNEI. V was cut by 5 bases and J by 4 bases, with 11 bases left in between. There are 13 residues in the CDR3. The CDR3 spells CASSTQGITEAFF. The DNA of the CDR3 is TGTGCCAGCAGTACACAGGGTATCACTGAAGCTTTCTTT.

The V gene is TRBV19, the J gene TRBJ1-2, with 8 bases identical to TRBD1. The germline gives CDR1 LNHDA, CDR2 SQIVND (reference sequence). This CDR3 comprises 13 residues. Losses at the gene ends were 3 bases for V and 8 bases for J; bases not matched to a gene: 5. CDR3 loop: CASSITGQGGYTF. In DNA, the CDR3 is TGTGCCAGTAGTATCACAGGACAGGGAGGCTACACCTTC.

The V gene is TRBV9, the J gene TRBJ2-5, with 10 bases that match TRBD2. The CDR3 extends over 15 amino acids. CDR1 and CDR2 from the germline V gene are SGDLS and YYNGEE. The V and J ends lost 3 bases and 1 base, in that order; junction bases with no gene match: 3. CDR3 amino acids: CASSGLAGAQETQYF. CDR3 in DNA: TGTGCCAGCAGCGGGCTAGCGGGGGCCCAAGAGACCCAGTACTTC.